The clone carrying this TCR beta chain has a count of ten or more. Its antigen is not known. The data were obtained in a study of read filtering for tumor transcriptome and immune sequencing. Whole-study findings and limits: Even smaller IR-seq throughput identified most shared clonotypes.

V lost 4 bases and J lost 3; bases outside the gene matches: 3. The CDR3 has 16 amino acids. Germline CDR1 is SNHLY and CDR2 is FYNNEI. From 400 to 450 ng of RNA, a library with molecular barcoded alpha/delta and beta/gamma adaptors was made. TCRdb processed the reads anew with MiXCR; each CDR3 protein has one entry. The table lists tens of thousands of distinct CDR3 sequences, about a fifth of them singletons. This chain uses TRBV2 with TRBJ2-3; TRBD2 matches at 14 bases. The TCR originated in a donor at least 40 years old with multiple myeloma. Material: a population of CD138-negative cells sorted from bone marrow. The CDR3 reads CASSGTSGRKTDTQYF. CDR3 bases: TGTGCCAGCAGTGGGACTAGCGGGAGGAAGACAGATACGCAGTATTTT.